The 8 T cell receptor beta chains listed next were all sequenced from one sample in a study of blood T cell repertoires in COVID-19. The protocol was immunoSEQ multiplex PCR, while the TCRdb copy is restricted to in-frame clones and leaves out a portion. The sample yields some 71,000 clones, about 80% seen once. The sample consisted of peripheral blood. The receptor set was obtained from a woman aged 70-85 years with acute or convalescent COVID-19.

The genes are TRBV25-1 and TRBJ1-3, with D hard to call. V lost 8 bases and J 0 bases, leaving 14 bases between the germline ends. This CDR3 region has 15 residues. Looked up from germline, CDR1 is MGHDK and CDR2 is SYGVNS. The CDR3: CASSPEIYSGNTIYF. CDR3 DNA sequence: TGTGCCAGCTCACCGGAGATCTACTCTGGAAACACCATATATTTT. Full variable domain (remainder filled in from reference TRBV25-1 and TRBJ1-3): EADIYQTPRYLVIGTGKKITLECSQTMGHDKMYWYQQDPGMELHLIHYSYGVNSTEKGDLSSESTVSRIRTEHFPLTLESARPSHTSQYLCASSPEIYSGNTIYFGEGSWLTVV.

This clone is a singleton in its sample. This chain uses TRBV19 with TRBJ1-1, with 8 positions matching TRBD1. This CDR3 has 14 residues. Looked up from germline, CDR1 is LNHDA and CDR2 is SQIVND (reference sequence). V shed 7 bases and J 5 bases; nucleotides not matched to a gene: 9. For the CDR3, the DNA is TGTGCCAGTACTAAGGACAGGGACAGGACTGAAGCTTTCTTT. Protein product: CASTKDRDRTEAFF.

CDR3 sequence (DNA): TGTGCCAGCAGCTTAGAGAGCGAGGGGGGACAGCATTTCTTT. This sequence encodes CASSLESEGGQHFF. The chain carries TRBV7-2 and TRBJ1-1; 7 bases match TRBD1. The V gene end was trimmed by 1 base and the J gene end by 13 bases; junction bases not matched to a gene: 12. The germline V gene has CDR1 SGHTA and CDR2 FQGNSA. The CDR3 loop spans 14 amino acids.

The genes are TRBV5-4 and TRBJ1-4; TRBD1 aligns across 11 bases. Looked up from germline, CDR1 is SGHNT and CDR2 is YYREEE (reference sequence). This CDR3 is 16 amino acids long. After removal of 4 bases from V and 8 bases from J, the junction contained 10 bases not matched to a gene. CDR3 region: CASSQTGTGGGEKLFF. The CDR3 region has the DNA TGTGCCAGCAGCCAAACCGGGACAGGGGGGGGAGAAAAACTGTTTTTT.

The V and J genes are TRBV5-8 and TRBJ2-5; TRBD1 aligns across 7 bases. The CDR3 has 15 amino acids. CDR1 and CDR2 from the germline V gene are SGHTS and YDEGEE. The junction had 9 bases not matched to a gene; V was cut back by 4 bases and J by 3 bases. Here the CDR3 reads CASSGGVGTEETQYF. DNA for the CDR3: TGTGCCAGCAGCGGAGGCGTAGGGACAGAAGAGACCCAGTACTTC.

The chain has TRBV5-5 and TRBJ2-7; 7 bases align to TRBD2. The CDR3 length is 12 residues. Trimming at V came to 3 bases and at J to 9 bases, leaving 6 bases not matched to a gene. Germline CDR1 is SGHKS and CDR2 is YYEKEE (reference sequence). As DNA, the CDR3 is TGTGCCAGCAGCTGGGATCAGCGGGGGCAGTACTTC. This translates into CASSWDQRGQYF.

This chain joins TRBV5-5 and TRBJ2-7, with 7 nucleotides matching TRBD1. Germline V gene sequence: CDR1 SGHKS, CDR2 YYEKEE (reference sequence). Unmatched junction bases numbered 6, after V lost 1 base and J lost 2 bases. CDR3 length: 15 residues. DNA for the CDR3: TGTGCCAGCAGCTTGATCCCAGGGGGAGCCTACGAGCAGTACTTC. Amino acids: CASSLIPGGAYEQYF.

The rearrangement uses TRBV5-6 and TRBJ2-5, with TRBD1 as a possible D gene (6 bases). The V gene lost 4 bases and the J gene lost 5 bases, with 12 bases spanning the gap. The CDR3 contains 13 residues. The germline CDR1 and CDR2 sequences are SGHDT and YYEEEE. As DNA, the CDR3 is TGTGCCAGCAGCCGGACAGTCCAGGAGACCCAGTACTTC. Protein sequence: CASSRTVQETQYF.